This passage covers 19 T cell receptor beta chains from one sample sequenced in a study of blood T cell repertoires in COVID-19 (TCRdb year 2020). Preparation of the library involved the immunoSEQ multiplex PCR assay. TCRdb's version of the immuneACCESS table is confined to in-frame rearrangements and falls short of the full clone set. An unresolved V gene accounts for under half of the shortfall where checked; the remainder is of unknown origin. The sample profile shows under 200,000 clones; 86% of them were found once. Approximately 11% of the sample is held by the ten biggest clonotypes. The sequenced sample consisted of peripheral blood. Receptors were obtained from a woman aged 60-75 years with COVID-19, enrolled during active disease.

J is TRBJ2-1 and V is TRBV9; 9 bases fit TRBD2. Per germline, CDR1 SGDLS and CDR2 YYNGEE. There are 13 residues in the CDR3. The J segment lost 10 bases and the V segment lost 2 bases, leaving 4 bases of the junction unmatched. CDR3 DNA: TGTGCCAGCAGCGTGACTAGCGGAGCAGAGCAGTTCTTC. Its protein product is CASSVTSGAEQFF.

The V call is TRBV2, the J call TRBJ2-5, with D perhaps matching TRBD1 (5 bases). Trimming took 5 bases from V and 0 from J, leaving 7 bases between them. There are 13 residues in the CDR3. Germline V gene lookup returns CDR1 SNHLY and CDR2 FYNNEI. CDR3 region: CASSYRYQETQYF. The CDR3 nucleotides are TGTGCCAGCAGTTACAGGTACCAAGAGACCCAGTACTTC.

The chain couples TRBV19 to TRBJ2-2, with a tentative D call TRBD2 (5 bases). Between the trimmed V and J ends, which lost 10 bases and 0 bases, there was a span of 15 bases. The germline V gene encodes CDR1 LNHDA and CDR2 SQIVND (reference sequence). The CDR3 sequence is 15 residues long. This CDR3 reads CATPYGESNTGELFF. The CDR3 DNA reads TGTGCCACTCCTTACGGGGAGTCGAACACCGGGGAGCTGTTTTTT.

The J gene is TRBJ1-1, the V gene TRBV12-5; 10 bases align to TRBD1. Germline V gives CDR1 LGHNT, CDR2 FRNRAP. With 2 bases clipped from V and 3 bases from J, the junction kept 12 bases outside the gene matches. The CDR3 sequence is 18 residues long. As DNA, the CDR3 is TGTGCTAGTGGTTTGCCTCCGCAAACCGGGACAGGGGACACTGAAGCTTTCTTT. Residues: CASGLPPQTGTGDTEAFF. Full variable domain (rest looked up from reference TRBV12-5 and TRBJ1-1): DARVTQTPRHKVTEMGQEVTMRCQPILGHNTVFWYRQTMMQGLELLAYFRNRAPLDDSGMPKDRFSAEMPDATLATLKIQPSEPRDSAVYFCASGLPPQTGTGDTEAFFGQGTRLTVV.

This clone has a single count. The gene calls are TRBV3-1 (or the pseudogene TRBV3-2) and TRBJ1-3, with 8 bases lining up with TRBD1. This CDR3 spans 18 amino acids. Germline values: CDR1 LGHDT, CDR2 YNNKEL (reference sequence). V shed 2 bases and J 2 bases; nucleotides not matched to a gene: 11. The CDR3 DNA is TGTGCCAGCAGCCAATTTCTCCCGGACAGGGTCCCTGGAAACACCATATATTTT. It specifies CASSQFLPDRVPGNTIYF.

This rearrangement joins TRBV6-5 to TRBJ1-2, with no clear D. The germline V gene encodes CDR1 MNHEY and CDR2 SVGAGI. V was cut by 0 bases and J by 8 bases, with 13 bases left in between. The CDR3 consists of 14 residues. The DNA of the CDR3 is TGTGCCAGCAGTTACTCGAGAGGGAGAAGCGGCTACACCTTC. It encodes CASSYSRGRSGYTF.

The gene calls are TRBV15 and TRBJ2-7; perhaps TRBD2 as D (5 bases). V lost 6 bases and J 7 bases, leaving 22 bases between the germline ends. Per the germline V gene, CDR1 is LNHNV and CDR2 is YYDKDF (reference sequence). This CDR3 comprises 15 residues. CDR3 DNA: TGTGCCACCAGTCACCACTGGGCCGCGGGTGAAGAGCAGTACTTC. Protein sequence: CATSHHWAAGEEQYF.

V usage is TRBV7-2 and J usage is TRBJ1-1; D is uncertain. Trimming took off 0 bases at V and 5 bases at J, with 13 bases between the two ends. The CDR3 extends over 15 amino acids. From germline, CDR1 is SGHTA and CDR2 FQGNSA. CDR3 sequence (DNA): TGTGCCAGCAGCTTAGCCGAGGGAGGGAGGACTGAAGCTTTCTTT. This codes for CASSLAEGGRTEAFF.

This clone has only a few counts. J is TRBJ2-5 and V is TRBV5-4, with D maybe TRBD1 (5 bases). The CDR3 consists of 15 residues. Trimming shortened V by 4 bases and J by 2 bases, and 15 bases separated the two germline ends. Looked up from germline, CDR1 is SGHNT and CDR2 is YYREEE (reference sequence). The CDR3 DNA sequence: TGTGCCAGCAGCGTAAAGACAGTGGTTCAAGAGACCCAGTACTTC. Translated, it gives CASSVKTVVQETQYF.

The table lists this clone with a few counts. The chain couples TRBV2 to TRBJ1-5; D is ambiguous. The V end lost 2 bases, the J end lost 2 bases, and 10 bases lay between the germline ends. The length of the CDR3 is 15 residues. Per germline, CDR1 SNHLY and CDR2 FYNNEI. The CDR3 reads CASSEYSLGNQPQHF. CDR3 nucleotide sequence: TGTGCCAGCAGTGAATACAGCCTGGGCAATCAGCCCCAGCATTTT.

This chain links TRBV27 with TRBJ1-1; 8 bases line up with TRBD1. Germline CDR1 MNHEY, CDR2 SMNVEV (reference sequence). The V segment lost 6 bases and the J segment 4 bases; nucleotides outside the gene matches: 10. CDR3 length equals 15 residues. The CDR3 DNA is TGTGCCAGCAGGCCGCGGACAGGGCGGTTCACTGAAGCTTTCTTT. Translated: CASRPRTGRFTEAFF.

The sample holds one count of this clone. This chain uses TRBV5-6 with TRBJ1-1; 8 positions match TRBD1. V gave up 3 bases and J gave up 5 bases; unmatched junction bases: 6. In germline, CDR1 is SGHDT, CDR2 YYEEEE. The CDR3 contains 14 residues. The CDR3 sequence is CASSYEQGGTEAFF. The DNA for the CDR3 is TGTGCCAGCAGCTACGAACAGGGGGGGACTGAAGCTTTCTTT.

Comments on this clone: At the DNA level, this CDR3 is encoded by other sequences in the same sample as well. The chain is built from TRBV24-1 and TRBJ1-5; D gene unclear. This CDR3 region has 13 residues. Germline assignment: CDR1 KGHDR and CDR2 SFDVKD. The V end lost 9 bases, the J end lost 4 bases, and 12 bases lay between the germline ends. CDR3 amino acids: CATSGSSNQPQHF. The CDR3 DNA reads as TGTGCCACCTCCGGGTCATCAAATCAGCCCCAGCATTTT.

The genes are TRBV27 and TRBJ1-2; TRBD1 matches at 9 bases. CDR1 and CDR2 from the germline V gene are MNHEY and SMNVEV (reference sequence). CDR3 length equals 15 residues. The junction had 8 bases not matched to a gene; V was cut back by 7 bases and J by 2 bases. CDR3: CASKRQGGINYGYTF. The CDR3 nucleotides read TGTGCCAGCAAGAGACAGGGGGGGATCAACTATGGCTACACCTTC.

The V gene is TRBV3-1 (or the pseudogene TRBV3-2), the J gene TRBJ2-1; D perhaps matches TRBD2 (6 bases). The germline V and J ends were trimmed by 0 bases and 4 bases, with 13 bases remaining between them. This CDR3 is 16 amino acids long. CDR1 is LGHDT and CDR2 is YNNKEL in the germline V gene (reference sequence). CDR3 DNA: TGTGCCAGCAGCCAAGATATAGCGGACCTATACAATGAGCAGTTCTTC. It encodes CASSQDIADLYNEQFF.

This chain uses TRBV28 with TRBJ1-2, with D possibly TRBD1 on 5 matching bases. CDR3 size: 15 residues. The germline V gene encodes CDR1 MDHEN and CDR2 SYDVKM. V lost 1 base and J lost 4, with 13 bases in between. The CDR3 DNA sequence: TGTGCCAGCAGTTTATCGGGGGGAAGCAGCTATGGCTACACCTTC. Translating it yields CASSLSGGSSYGYTF.

CDR3 nucleotide sequence: TGTGCCAGCAGCCCAGGGGCGGGGGACCCGAGCTCCTACGAGCAGTACTTC. Protein sequence: CASSPGAGDPSSYEQYF. The genes are TRBV5-4 and TRBJ2-7; maybe TRBD2 (7 bases). The germline V and J ends were trimmed by 4 bases and 0 bases, with 20 bases remaining between them. Germline V lookup: CDR1 SGHNT, CDR2 YYREEE (reference sequence). The CDR3 is made up of 17 amino acids.

The chain is built from TRBV10-1 and TRBJ2-1; perhaps TRBD2 as D (5 bases). Germline V gene data show CDR1 as WNHNN and CDR2 as SYGVQD (reference sequence). The CDR3 is made up of 15 amino acids. The V end lost 6 bases, the J end lost 0 bases, and 12 bases lay between the germline ends. The CDR3 DNA sequence: TGCGCCAGCAGGGAGACTATCACCTCCTACAATGAGCAGTTCTTC. This gives the protein CASRETITSYNEQFF.

There are a few counts of this clone. This chain joins TRBV9 and TRBJ1-6, with 10 bases fitting TRBD1. Germline V gene lookup returns CDR1 SGDLS and CDR2 YYNGEE. J lost 10 bases, V lost 4 bases, and 8 bases had no gene match. The CDR3 is made up of 15 amino acids. This CDR3 reads CASSPAGQGMSPLHF. DNA for the CDR3: TGTGCCAGCAGCCCGGCGGGACAGGGGATGTCACCCCTCCACTTT.